Listed below are T cell receptor beta chains from one sample, sequenced in a study of Graves' ophthalmopathy and Graves' hyperthyroidism. TCRdb re-called the multiplex PCR reads with MiXCR, one entry per CDR3 protein. The sample lists 300,000 to 500,000 distinct CDR3 sequences; 15% to 17% were seen once. The sequenced sample was peripheral blood. Receptors were obtained from a young woman with stable Graves' hyperthyroidism. CDR3s include the opening cysteine and the closing phenylalanine or tryptophan. The order of the fields is D gene, J gene, clone size, V gene, CDR3 protein, CDR3 DNA. The D gene is left open where the match is weak. Rows may omit the clone size; those that give it use once, few, many or a size class.

>TRBD1|TRBJ2-5|many|TRBV14
CASSQWDRVEETQYF
TGTGCCAGCAGCCAGTGGGACAGGGTGGAAGAGACCCAGTACTTC
>.|TRBJ1-1|many|TRBV10-3
CAIKLGGNTEAFF
TGTGCCATCAAATTGGGGGGAAACACTGAAGCTTTCTTT
>.|TRBJ1-2|.|TRBV2
CASSEAGQGGGGYTF
TGTGCCAGCAGTGAAGCGGGGCAGGGTGGGGGAGGCTACACCTTC
>TRBD1|TRBJ2-7|many|TRBV7-2
CASSPMTGIEQYF
TGTGCCAGCAGCCCGATGACAGGGATCGAGCAGTACTTC
>.|TRBJ1-2|many|TRBV12-3/TRBV12-4
CASSPSGLNGYTF
TGTGCCAGCAGTCCCTCAGGTCTTAATGGCTACACCTTC
>TRBD2|TRBJ2-7|many|TRBV7-8
CASSQRRSGTSGGSQYF
TGTGCCAGCAGCCAACGCCGCTCCGGGACTAGCGGGGGGTCGCAGTACTTC
>TRBD1|TRBJ1-3|many|TRBV4-2
CASSLGQASGNTIYF
TGTGCCAGCAGCCTGGGACAGGCCTCTGGAAACACCATATATTTT
>.|TRBJ2-5|many|TRBV7-2
CASSLVRMETQYF
TGTGCCAGCAGCTTAGTTAGAATGGAGACCCAGTACTTC
>TRBD1|TRBJ1-1|few|TRBV9
CASSVVPGGRNTEAFF
TGTGCCAGCAGCGTAGTACCAGGGGGCCGAAACACTGAAGCTTTCTTT
>.|TRBJ1-1|many|TRBV12-3/TRBV12-4
CASSLASPAEAFF
TGTGCCAGCAGTTTAGCCTCTCCGGCTGAAGCTTTCTTT
>.|TRBJ2-6|many|TRBV15
CATSRAGGSGANVLTF
TGTGCCACCAGCAGAGCAGGGGGGTCTGGGGCCAACGTCCTGACTTTC
>TRBD1|TRBJ2-7|many|TRBV28
CASSSDRDRFYEQYF
TGTGCCAGCAGCTCCGACAGGGACCGATTCTACGAGCAGTACTTC
>TRBD1|TRBJ1-2|many|TRBV6-5
CASSSPSTGNHGYTF
TGTGCCAGCAGTTCCCCCTCGACAGGGAATCATGGCTACACCTTC
>.|TRBJ2-2|few|TRBV11-2
CASSFGTLSTGELCF
TGTGCCAGCAGCTTCGGGACATTGAGCACCGGGGAGCTGTGTTTT
>.|TRBJ1-6|many|TRBV27
CASSSWDGWNSPLHF
TGTGCCAGCAGTTCTTGGGACGGATGGAATTCACCCCTCCACTTT
>TRBD1|TRBJ1-5|.|TRBV25-1
CATQGAGQPQHF
TGTGCCACCCAGGGGGCCGGGCAGCCCCAGCATTTT
>.|TRBJ1-1|many|TRBV12-3/TRBV12-4
CASSHYNPKTGMNTEAFF
TGTGCCAGCAGTCACTACAACCCGAAGACGGGTATGAACACTGAAGCTTTCTTT
>.|TRBJ2-4|many|TRBV12-3/TRBV12-4
CASTLIQGGSKNIQYF
TGTGCCAGCACCCTCATCCAGGGGGGGTCCAAAAACATTCAGTACTTC
>TRBD1|TRBJ2-2|once|TRBV12-3/TRBV12-4
CASRPGTGTSGELFF
TGTGCCAGCAGACCCGGGACAGGGACGTCCGGGGAGCTGTTTTTT
>.|TRBJ1-2|.|TRBV5-5
CASSLEASRVRYGYTF
TGTGCCAGCAGCCTGGAGGCGTCCAGGGTTCGCTATGGCTACACCTTC
>.|TRBJ1-1|many|TRBV6-1
CASSEAGEAFF
TGTGCCAGCAGTGAAGCAGGTGAAGCTTTCTTT
>TRBD1|TRBJ1-1|many|TRBV7-6
CASSTRTGAQDTEAFF
TGTGCCAGCAGCACTCGGACAGGGGCGCAGGACACTGAAGCTTTCTTT
>.|TRBJ1-6|many|TRBV6-5
CASSYNGQLNSVLHF
TGTGCCAGCAGTTACAACGGACAGCTGAATTCCGTCCTCCACTTT
>TRBD1|TRBJ2-4|few|TRBV12-3/TRBV12-4
CASGQELAKNIQYF
TGTGCCAGCGGACAGGAACTAGCCAAAAACATTCAGTACTTC
>TRBD2|TRBJ2-5|.|TRBV7-3
CASSREIAGARETQYF
TGTGCCAGCAGCCGAGAAATAGCGGGGGCGAGAGAGACCCAGTACTTC
>.|TRBJ1-2|.|TRBV18
CASSPADGAYGYTF
TGTGCCAGCTCACCTGCGGACGGGGCCTATGGCTACACCTTC
>TRBD1|TRBJ1-1|many|TRBV12-3/TRBV12-4
CASTLRQGDGTEAFF
TGTGCCAGCACCTTGCGACAGGGAGATGGGACTGAAGCTTTCTTT